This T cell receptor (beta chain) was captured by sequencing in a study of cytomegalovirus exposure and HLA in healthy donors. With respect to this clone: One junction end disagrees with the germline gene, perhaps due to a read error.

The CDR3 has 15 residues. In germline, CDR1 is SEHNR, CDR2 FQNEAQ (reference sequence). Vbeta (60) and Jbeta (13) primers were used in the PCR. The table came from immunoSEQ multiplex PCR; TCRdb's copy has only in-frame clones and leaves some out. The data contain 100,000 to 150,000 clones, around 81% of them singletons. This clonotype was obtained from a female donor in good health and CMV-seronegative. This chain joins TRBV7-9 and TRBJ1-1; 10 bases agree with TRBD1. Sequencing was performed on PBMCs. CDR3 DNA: TGTTCCAGCAGCGACTCGACAGGGGGCGAGAGGGAAGCTTTCTTT. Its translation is CSSSDSTGGEREAFF.